The entry below gives a single T cell receptor beta chain sequence along with its context. Antigen: not known. Only in-frame clones appear in the TCRdb table, and some are missing; sequencing was by immunoSEQ multiplex PCR. The repertoire has about 25,000 clones, approximately 94% of them found once; the top ten carry over 2.5%. This specimen comes from a study of chemoradiotherapy in HPV16-positive cancers. Study results and caveats: Candidate HPV-specific clones and E7-related TCR motifs grew in tumor during treatment.

Germline V gene sequence: CDR1 SGHAT, CDR2 FQNNGV. Trimming removed 5 bases from V and 5 bases from J; junction bases left unmatched: 10. The CDR3 sequence is 15 residues long. The rearrangement uses TRBV11-2 and TRBJ2-7, with 9 bases matching TRBD1. The clonotype comes from a human donor with HPV-associated anogenital cancer. Collection took place from a patient who underwent chemoradiotherapy. CDR3 coding DNA: TGTGCCAGCAGCCCGTCAGGGACAGGGACCCACGAGCAGTACTTC. Translating gives CASSPSGTGTHEQYF.